The 20 T cell receptor beta chains below were found in one sample sequenced in a study of CD8+CD57+ T cells in acquired aplastic anemia. For sequencing, patients were chosen who had shown expansion of CD8+CD57+ cells by flow cytometry. The study profiled TCR beta VDJ and CDR3 using genomic DNA as template. TCRdb called the reads again in MiXCR, with one record for every CDR3 protein. Of approximately 300,000 distinct CDR3 sequences in the sample, approximately 58% are singletons; the top ten hold 1.3%. Sequencing used sorted CD4+, CD8+, or CD8+CD57+ T cells (not recorded which) from PBMCs. These receptors were collected from a human donor with aplastic anemia.

V usage is TRBV7-2 and J usage is TRBJ2-3; 7 nucleotides agree with TRBD2. CDR1 is SGHTA and CDR2 is FQGNSA in the germline V gene. This CDR3 region has 15 residues. Unmatched junction bases numbered 6, after V lost 1 base and J lost 5 bases. For the CDR3, the DNA is TGTGCCAGCAGCTTAGATATAGGCGGGGGAGATACGCAGTATTTT. Translation gives CASSLDIGGGDTQYF.

This clonotype occurred a few times. J is TRBJ2-7 and V is TRBV7-9, with D unclear. The V end lost 4 bases, the J end lost 3 bases, and 7 bases lay between the germline ends. This CDR3 comprises 12 residues. Germline V lookup: CDR1 SEHNR, CDR2 FQNEAQ (reference sequence). The CDR3 protein is CASSWRNYEQYF. In nucleotides, the CDR3 is TGTGCCAGCAGCTGGCGGAACTACGAGCAGTACTTC.

This sequence joins TRBV5-1 and TRBJ2-7, with 9 bases fitting TRBD1. CDR1 is SGHRS and CDR2 is YFSETQ in the germline V gene. The CDR3 runs 13 residues. J gave up 9 bases and V 0 bases, and 4 bases lay outside the gene matches. This CDR3 reads CASSLGDRDAQYF. CDR3 sequence (DNA): TGCGCCAGCAGCTTGGGGGACAGGGATGCGCAGTACTTC.

V is TRBV20-1 and J is TRBJ1-2; 9 bases align to TRBD1. The length of the CDR3 is 12 residues. Germline values: CDR1 DFQATT, CDR2 SNEGSKA (reference sequence). V lost 4 bases to trimming and J lost 11 bases; unmatched junction nucleotides: 8. The CDR3 DNA sequence: TGCAGTGCTACATCGGGACAGGGTCCTTACACCTTC. Its protein is CSATSGQGPYTF.

This clonotype turned up a few times. The junction and the germline gene differ at one end; a read error may be behind it. The rearrangement links TRBV6-5 to TRBJ1-2; no firm D call. Looked up from germline, CDR1 is MNHEY and CDR2 is SVGAGI. The CDR3 is 11 amino acids. CDR3 nucleotides: TGTGCCATCAGTGTCCCCTCTGGCTACACCTTC. Its translation: CAISVPSGYTF.

For the CDR3, the DNA is TGCGCCAGCAGCCAAGAGGGACTAGAAGGGACCTACGAGCAGTACTTC. Its protein is CASSQEGLEGTYEQYF. The genes are TRBV5-1 and TRBJ2-7; 8 bases line up with TRBD2. Germline CDR1 and CDR2: SGHRS and YFSETQ. Trimming cost V 4 bases and J 2 bases; bases outside gene matches: 11. The CDR3 totals 16 residues.

This clonotype was counted at least ten times. This sequence joins TRBV6-1 and TRBJ2-7; 10 positions match TRBD1. From germline, CDR1 is MNHNS and CDR2 SASEGT. Trimming took 3 bases from V and 4 from J; bases not matched to a gene: 6. This CDR3 has 15 amino acids. The DNA of the CDR3 is TGTGCCAGCAGTGATTATGGGACAGGGGAGTACGAGCAGTACTTC. Amino acids: CASSDYGTGEYEQYF.

The gene calls are TRBV12-3 or TRBV12-4 and TRBJ1-1; D ambiguous. Between the trimmed V and J ends, which lost 7 bases and 11 bases, there was a span of 20 bases. The CDR3 is 13 amino acids. The CDR3 DNA sequence: TGTGCCAGCACCAGCCTTGCGGGCCGTGAGGCTTTCTTT. This encodes CASTSLAGREAFF.

The chain carries TRBV7-9 and TRBJ1-5, with 11 nucleotides matching TRBD1. Germline-derived CDR1 and CDR2 are SEHNR and FQNEAQ (reference sequence). The CDR3 runs to 16 residues. J was trimmed by 6 bases and V by 5 bases; bases with no gene match: 9. The CDR3, as DNA: TGTGCCAGCAGCATTTCCGGGACAGGGGGGAGTCAGCCCCAGCATTTT. Amino acid sequence: CASSISGTGGSQPQHF.

For this clonotype: This sequence may be a read error, since a much larger clone differs from it by one base. The V gene is TRBV3-1, the J gene TRBJ2-1; D not resolved. The germline V gene encodes CDR1 LGHDT and CDR2 YNNKEL (reference sequence). CDR3 length: 11 amino acids. V was shortened by 5 bases and J by 7 bases, with 6 bases between the two germline ends. CDR3 sequence reads: CASSYGNEQFF. DNA for the CDR3: TGTGCCAGCAGCTATGGGAATGAGCAGTTCTTC.

The rearrangement links TRBV3-1 to TRBJ2-7; 13 bases map to TRBD2. CDR3 length: 15 amino acids. J lost 3 bases, V lost 3 bases, and 2 bases had no gene match. In germline, CDR1 is LGHDT, CDR2 YNNKEL (reference sequence). CDR3 residues: CASSHRTSGGYEQYF. CDR3 sequence (DNA): TGTGCCAGCAGCCACAGGACTAGCGGGGGCTACGAGCAGTACTTC.

The sample holds many counts of this clonotype. The CDR3 reads CASSSPARNTIYF. CDR3 sequence (DNA): TGTGCCAGCAGCTCACCTGCACGAAACACCATATATTTT. The V gene is TRBV5-8, the J gene TRBJ1-3, with D unclear. The V end lost 3 bases, the J end lost 5 bases, and 9 bases lay between the germline ends. This CDR3 has 13 residues. Germline values: CDR1 SGHTS, CDR2 YDEGEE.

This chain connects TRBV19 to TRBJ1-5; weak D call: TRBD1 (6 bases). Germline CDR1 is LNHDA and CDR2 is SQIVND (reference sequence). Trimming cost V 7 bases and J 7 bases, with 11 bases left between them. This CDR3 is built from 12 residues. The CDR3 DNA reads as TGTGCCAGTACCGACAGGATACAGCCCCAGCATTTT. As protein: CASTDRIQPQHF.

The V and J genes are TRBV10-3 and TRBJ2-2, with a tentative D call TRBD1 (6 bases). Germline CDR1 ENHRY, CDR2 SYGVKD. The CDR3 is made up of 16 amino acids. Between the trimmed V and J ends, which lost 4 bases and 6 bases, there was a span of 18 bases. Here the CDR3 reads CAISGNRVPIAGELFF. The CDR3 DNA is TGTGCCATCAGTGGCAACAGGGTCCCGATCGCCGGGGAGCTGTTTTTT.

The chain uses TRBV7-2 and TRBJ2-3; 8 bases fit TRBD2. The length of the CDR3 is 15 residues. The germline CDR1 and CDR2 sequences are SGHTA and FQGNSA. Losses at the gene ends were 5 bases for V and 4 bases for J; bases not matched to a gene: 8. The CDR3 DNA reads as TGTGCCAGCAGCCAGGGACTAGGAGTAGCAGATACGCAGTATTTT. The encoded protein is CASSQGLGVADTQYF.

The chain employs TRBV5-1 and TRBJ2-1, with 11 bases matching TRBD2. Germline CDR1 and CDR2: SGHRS and YFSETQ. V shed 4 bases and J 4 bases; nucleotides not matched to a gene: 7. There are 16 residues in the CDR3. DNA of the CDR3: TGCGCCAGCAGCGCAGCTAGCGGGGGGAATTACAATGAGCAGTTCTTC. Its translation is CASSAASGGNYNEQFF.

This clonotype came up many times. This sequence joins TRBV5-1 and TRBJ2-7, with TRBD2 identical over 10 bases. The CDR3 spans 16 residues. V gave up 0 bases and J gave up 1 base; unmatched junction bases: 4. Germline V gene sequence: CDR1 SGHRS, CDR2 YFSETQ. This CDR3 is CASSLDASGSSYEQYF. The CDR3 region has the DNA TGCGCCAGCAGCTTGGATGCTAGCGGGAGTTCCTACGAGCAGTACTTC. The full variable domain, with the rest looked up from reference TRBV5-1 and TRBJ2-7, is KAGVTQTPRYLIKTRGQQVTLSCSPISGHRSVSWYQQTPGQGLQFLFEYFSETQRNKGNFPGRFSGRQFSNSRSEMNVSTLELGDSALYLCASSLDASGSSYEQYFGPGTRLTVT.

This clonotype was seen many times. CDR3 nucleotides: TGTGCCAGCAGCTTGCAGGGAAAAGTGAACACTGAAGCTTTCTTT. Translating gives CASSLQGKVNTEAFF. This chain joins TRBV5-8 and TRBJ1-1, with a tentative D call TRBD1 (5 bases). Germline V CDR1 and CDR2: SGHTS, YDEGEE. The V end lost 1 base, the J end lost 0 bases, and 10 bases lay between the germline ends. CDR3 length: 15 residues.

This clonotype was observed at least ten times. This chain links TRBV12-3 or TRBV12-4 with TRBJ1-4; perhaps TRBD1 as D (6 bases). The CDR3 length is 15 residues. Trimming removed 5 bases from V and 8 bases from J, with 18 bases in between. CDR3 in amino acids: CASSPGQKRGEKLFF. The CDR3 DNA reads TGTGCCAGCAGTCCCGGACAGAAACGGGGAGAAAAACTGTTTTTT.

By proportion, this clonotype is medium-sized (0.01 to 0.1%). This rearrangement joins TRBV29-1 to TRBJ1-5, with D unclear. CDR3 length: 13 residues. Between the trimmed V and J ends, which lost 4 bases and 3 bases, there was a span of 10 bases. From germline, CDR1 is SQVTM and CDR2 ANQGSEA. DNA of the CDR3: TGCAGCGTTGTTTTTAATCTCAATCAGCCCCAGCATTTT. It encodes CSVVFNLNQPQHF.